The table lists the clone carrying this T cell receptor beta chain with many counts. Other DNA sequences in this specimen translate into the identical CDR3. This sample is drawn from a study of blood T cell repertoires in COVID-19. Whole-study context: Specimens from acute and convalescent COVID-19 originated in the United States, Italy and Spain.

The study recruited people aged about 18 to 95 years across 24 US areas. Membership in each cohort depended on participant-reported clinical history. The authors' processing: Reference gene primer amplification gave nucleated cell count estimates. Sequenced by immunoSEQ multiplex PCR; TCRdb stores in-frame clones only, minus some. That table furnishes V, J and clone size, whereas the DNA furnished D and trimming. Of fewer than 500,000 clones in the sample, roughly 87% are singletons; the top ten hold over 1.5%. Unmatched junction bases numbered 7, after V lost 5 bases and J lost 7 bases. The CDR3 runs 14 residues. Germline V CDR1 and CDR2: LNHDA, SQIVND (reference sequence).

The chain links TRBV19 to TRBJ1-5; 8 bases align to TRBD1. The receptor comes from a woman aged 18-29 years with acute COVID-19. The sample taken for sequencing was PBMCs or T cells enriched from blood (not recorded which). The CDR3, as DNA: TGTGCCAGTAGTCTTACAGGGGGAGGACAGCCCCAGCATTTT. Protein product: CASSLTGGGQPQHF.